These 28 T cell receptor beta chains share one sample of origin, sequenced in a study of blood T cell repertoires in COVID-19. Profiled with immunoSEQ multiplex PCR; TCRdb holds only in-frame clones, not every one. The sample has approximately 97,000 clones; 90% are singletons. Sequenced sample: peripheral blood. The receptors here all came from a man aged 60 to 69 with acute or convalescent COVID-19.

V is TRBV27 and J is TRBJ1-3; 8 bases line up with TRBD1. Per the germline V gene, CDR1 is MNHEY and CDR2 is SMNVEV (reference sequence). Germline trimming cut 3 bases from V and 4 bases from J; bases unmatched to any gene: 5. The CDR3 covers 15 residues. The CDR3 here is CASSFNRGNGNTIYF. CDR3 DNA: TGTGCCAGCAGTTTCAACAGGGGGAACGGAAACACCATATATTTT.

The V gene is TRBV5-8, the J gene TRBJ1-1; D unresolved. CDR3 length equals 12 residues. Germline V gives CDR1 SGHTS, CDR2 YDEGEE. The germline V and J ends were trimmed by 2 bases and 11 bases, with 13 bases remaining between them. CDR3 amino acids: CASSLWASGAFF. Written as DNA, the CDR3 is TGTGCCAGCAGCTTATGGGCGAGCGGGGCTTTCTTT. The full variable domain, completed using reference TRBV5-8 and TRBJ1-1, is EAGVTQSPTHLIKTRGQQATLRCSPISGHTSVYWYQQALGLGLQFLLWYDEGEERNRGNFPPRFSGRQFPNYSSELNVNALELEDSALYLCASSLWASGAFFGQGTRLTVV.

The chain joins TRBV6-1 to TRBJ1-6; 12 bases match TRBD1. The length of the CDR3 is 15 residues. Per germline, CDR1 MNHNS and CDR2 SASEGT. V shed 3 bases and J 10 bases; nucleotides not matched to a gene: 4. The CDR3 protein is CASSELGTGGSPLHF. DNA for the CDR3: TGTGCCAGCAGTGAGTTAGGGACAGGGGGCTCACCCCTCCACTTT.

This chain joins TRBV28 and TRBJ1-1, with D possibly TRBD1 on 6 matching bases. Germline V gene lookup returns CDR1 MDHEN and CDR2 SYDVKM. The CDR3 is 15 amino acids. V was clipped by 6 bases and J by 5 bases, with 19 bases between them. CDR3: CASSSPGGAGTEAFF. In DNA, the CDR3 is TGTGCCAGCAGCTCGCCTGGGGGCGCGGGTACTGAAGCTTTCTTT.

This chain uses TRBV5-1 with TRBJ1-2; 9 nucleotides match TRBD1. V was pared by 2 bases and J by 6 bases, with 11 bases of the junction left unmatched. The CDR3 has 16 amino acids. CDR1 and CDR2 from the germline V gene are SGHRS and YFSETQ. The CDR3 nucleotides read TGCGCCAGCAGCTTTTCGTCCCGGGACAGGGTAAATGGCTACACCTTC. This sequence encodes CASSFSSRDRVNGYTF.

The gene calls are TRBV18 and TRBJ1-4, with unresolved D. The germline V gene has CDR1 KGHSH and CDR2 LQKENI. The CDR3 is made up of 15 amino acids. V gave up 2 bases and J gave up 5 bases, with 12 bases separating them. The DNA for the CDR3 is TGTGCCAGCTCACCATGGCAGATAAAAAATGAAAAACTGTTTTTT. Amino acids: CASSPWQIKNEKLFF. Filled out from reference TRBV18 and TRBJ1-4, the complete variable domain reads NAGVMQNPRHLVRRRGQEARLRCSPMKGHSHVYWYRQLPEEGLKFMVYLQKENIIDESGMPKERFSAEFPKEGPSILRIQQVVRGDSAAYFCASSPWQIKNEKLFFGSGTQLSVL.

The chain has TRBV7-9 and TRBJ1-3; 7 nucleotides match TRBD1. After removal of 5 bases from V and 2 bases from J, the junction contained 15 bases not matched to a gene. The CDR3 has 18 amino acids. Germline values: CDR1 SEHNR, CDR2 FQNEAQ (reference sequence). The CDR3 loop reads CASSPSTGIVQAGNTIYF. CDR3 nucleotides: TGTGCCAGCAGCCCGTCGACAGGGATCGTCCAAGCTGGAAACACCATATATTTT.

The chain uses TRBV12-3 or TRBV12-4 and TRBJ2-3; D gene ambiguous. V was pared by 11 bases and J by 4 bases, with 16 bases between. The CDR3 has 13 amino acids. CDR3 DNA: TGTGCCTCCCAAGTCACCGGGTCAGATACGCAGTATTTT. Amino acids: CASQVTGSDTQYF.

This chain uses TRBV3-1 (or the pseudogene TRBV3-2) with TRBJ2-1; D is unresolved. Germline V gene sequence: CDR1 LGHDT, CDR2 YNNKEL (reference sequence). V lost 0 bases to trimming and J lost 6 bases, with 12 bases between them. This CDR3 has 15 amino acids. CDR3 DNA: TGTGCCAGCAGCCAAGATTTGCTAGGCAGCAATGAGCAGTTCTTC. It encodes CASSQDLLGSNEQFF.

This chain links TRBV19 with TRBJ2-2, with a tentative D call TRBD1 (5 bases). The V end lost 7 bases, the J end lost 3 bases, and 18 bases lay between the germline ends. This CDR3 is 16 amino acids long. The germline V gene has CDR1 LNHDA and CDR2 SQIVND (reference sequence). The CDR3 DNA sequence: TGTGCCAGTACCCCCTCGCCAGGGAAGTACACCGGGGAGCTGTTTTTT. Its protein product is CASTPSPGKYTGELFF. Drawing the rest from reference TRBV19 and TRBJ2-2, the complete variable domain is DGGITQSPKYLFRKEGQNVTLSCEQNLNHDAMYWYRQDPGQGLRLIYYSQIVNDFQKGDIAEGYSVSREKKESFPLTVTSAQKNPTAFYLCASTPSPGKYTGELFFGEGSRLTVL.

V and J are TRBV6-5 and TRBJ2-7; no reliable D call. The CDR3 is 15 residues long. CDR1 MNHEY and CDR2 SVGAGI come from the germline V gene. V was trimmed by 3 bases and J by 1 base, leaving 13 bases between them. The CDR3 region is CASSYSRYGSYEQYV. The CDR3 DNA reads as TGTGCCAGCAGTTATTCGCGGTACGGGTCCTACGAGCAGTACGTC.

V gene TRBV6-1 combines with J gene TRBJ2-1; the D gene is possibly TRBD1 (6 bases). The V gene lost 1 base and the J gene lost 0 bases, with 7 bases spanning the gap. This CDR3 is built from 15 residues. Germline CDR1 reads MNHNS; CDR2 reads SASEGT. CDR3 in DNA: TGTGCCAGCAGTGAAGTGGACAGCTCCTACAATGAGCAGTTCTTC. Encoded protein: CASSEVDSSYNEQFF.

This clone was seen a few times. The chain combines TRBV2 with TRBJ2-7; TRBD2 is a possible D gene (5 bases). The germline V gene has CDR1 SNHLY and CDR2 FYNNEI. The CDR3 has 13 amino acids. Trimming took 4 bases from V and 6 from J, leaving 13 bases between them. The CDR3 loop is CASSARDSGEQYV. The CDR3, as DNA: TGTGCCAGCAGTGCCCGGGATTCGGGCGAGCAGTACGTC.

This chain connects TRBV6-5 to TRBJ1-2, with D uncertain. The CDR3 has 14 residues. Germline lookup yields CDR1 MNHEY and CDR2 SVGAGI. Trimming left V 4 bases short and J 10 bases short, with 19 bases between. The CDR3 coding sequence is TGTGCCAGCAGTTTCGGCCAGGCCTCACACAACTACACCTTC. This sequence encodes CASSFGQASHNYTF.

The genes are TRBV5-4 and TRBJ1-3; tentatively, D is TRBD1 (5 bases). V lost 0 bases and J lost 1, with 14 bases in between. The CDR3 contains 17 residues. The germline CDR1 and CDR2 sequences are SGHNT and YYREEE (reference sequence). The chain's CDR3 is CASSLGGGTTSGNTIYF. The CDR3 nucleotides are TGTGCCAGCAGCTTGGGTGGGGGGACTACGTCTGGAAACACCATATATTTT.

The gene calls are TRBV3-1 (or the pseudogene TRBV3-2) and TRBJ1-4, with 8 bases identical to TRBD1. The CDR3 totals 16 residues. V shed 5 bases and J 7 bases; nucleotides not matched to a gene: 12. The germline gives CDR1 LGHDT, CDR2 YNNKEL (reference sequence). The CDR3 loop is CASSKPAGGAGEKLFF. For the CDR3, the DNA is TGTGCCAGCAGCAAACCGGCAGGGGGCGCGGGTGAAAAACTGTTTTTT.

The chain employs TRBV15 and TRBJ2-5; the D gene is possibly TRBD2 (7 bases). Germline values: CDR1 LNHNV, CDR2 YYDKDF (reference sequence). Trimming took off 3 bases at V and 5 bases at J, with 19 bases between the two ends. The CDR3 totals 16 residues. CDR3 nucleotides: TGTGCCACCAGCAGGGCCGGGGGGCTCATGGGGGAGACCCAGTACTTC. As protein: CATSRAGGLMGETQYF.

This chain uses TRBV15 with TRBJ1-2; no definite D call. This CDR3 has 15 amino acids. V dropped 1 base and J dropped 5 bases, with 14 bases sitting between them. CDR1 LNHNV and CDR2 YYDKDF come from the germline V gene (reference sequence). CDR3 DNA sequence: TGTGCCACCAGCAGAGGGATTGAGGGAGGATATGGCTACACCTTC. Its protein product is CATSRGIEGGYGYTF. Drawing the rest from reference TRBV15 and TRBJ1-2, the complete variable domain is DAMVIQNPRYQVTQFGKPVTLSCSQTLNHNVMYWYQQKSSQAPKLLFHYYDKDFNNEADTPDNFQSRRPNTSFCFLDIRSPGLGDTAMYLCATSRGIEGGYGYTFGSGTRLTVV.

The chain carries TRBV3-1 (or the pseudogene TRBV3-2) and TRBJ2-3, with TRBD2 matching 12 bases. Germline V gene lookup returns CDR1 LGHDT and CDR2 YNNKEL (reference sequence). The V gene end was trimmed by 4 bases and the J gene end by 3 bases; junction bases not matched to a gene: 5. There are 16 residues in the CDR3. The CDR3 bases are TGTGCCAGCAGCCGTTGGACTAGCGGGGTAACAGATACGCAGTATTTT. This sequence encodes CASSRWTSGVTDTQYF.

This clone was seen a single time. V and J are TRBV7-9 and TRBJ2-7; TRBD1 is a possible D gene (7 bases). In germline, CDR1 is SEHNR, CDR2 FQNEAQ (reference sequence). V gave up 8 bases and J gave up 6 bases, with 17 bases separating them. This CDR3 comprises 13 residues. CDR3 sequence (DNA): TGTGCCAGCCAAGTGCAGGGGGGTGGCGAGCAGTACTTC. Residues: CASQVQGGGEQYF.

The chain joins TRBV6-5 to TRBJ1-6; unclear D gene. Germline V gene lookup returns CDR1 MNHEY and CDR2 SVGAGI. The germline V and J ends were trimmed by 5 bases and 4 bases, with 6 bases remaining between them. The CDR3 covers 13 residues. As DNA, the CDR3 is TGTGCCAGCAGTCCGGGATATAATTCACCCCTCCACTTT. It is translated as CASSPGYNSPLHF.

The chain is built from TRBV19 and TRBJ1-2; a weak D match, TRBD1 (5 bases). The CDR3 covers 15 residues. Trimming removed 6 bases from V and 5 bases from J, with 19 bases in between. Germline V CDR1 and CDR2: LNHDA, SQIVND (reference sequence). The CDR3 nucleotides are TGTGCCAGTAGCCTCCCTTCGACAGCTACTTATGGCTACACCTTC. It codes for CASSLPSTATYGYTF.

The genes are TRBV28 and TRBJ1-3; 11 nucleotides line up with TRBD1. Germline V gene data show CDR1 as MDHEN and CDR2 as SYDVKM. The CDR3 sequence is 20 residues long. J gave up 0 bases and V 3 bases, and 13 bases lay outside the gene matches. The CDR3 reads CASSLTGQGARTYSGNTIYF. CDR3 bases: TGTGCCAGCAGTTTGACCGGACAGGGGGCGCGCACTTACTCTGGAAACACCATATATTTT.

The chain employs TRBV7-2 and TRBJ2-3, with TRBD2 matching over 8 bases. V dropped 1 base and J dropped 2; count of bases not matched to a gene: 8. Germline CDR1 and CDR2: SGHTA and FQGNSA. This CDR3 contains 17 residues. CDR3 amino acids: CASSLVSGGGTTDTQYF. The CDR3 DNA reads as TGTGCCAGCAGCTTAGTGTCCGGCGGGGGGACCACAGATACGCAGTATTTT.

This chain joins TRBV27 and TRBJ2-7, with 7 bases identical to TRBD1. Germline assignment: CDR1 MNHEY and CDR2 SMNVEV (reference sequence). Losses at the gene ends were 5 bases for V and 5 bases for J; bases not matched to a gene: 6. The CDR3 length is 13 residues. CDR3 loop: CASSLGTDHEQYV. The CDR3 DNA follows: TGTGCCAGCAGTCTGGGGACAGACCACGAGCAGTACGTC.

The chain has TRBV11-2 and TRBJ1-4; D unclear. Germline CDR1 reads SGHAT; CDR2 reads FQNNGV. The CDR3 has 15 amino acids. The V and J ends lost 0 bases and 3 bases respectively, with 8 bases between them. CDR3 residues: CASSLDELANEKLFF. The CDR3, as DNA: TGTGCCAGCAGCTTAGATGAATTAGCTAATGAAAAACTGTTTTTT.

This clone was recorded a few times. This chain joins TRBV7-2 and TRBJ1-1; 8 nucleotides line up with TRBD1. CDR3 length: 13 residues. CDR1 and CDR2 (germline): SGHTA, FQGNSA. Trimming removed 5 bases from V and 6 bases from J; junction bases left unmatched: 5. CDR3 amino acids: CASSADRGAEAFF. CDR3 DNA sequence: TGTGCCAGCAGCGCCGACAGGGGTGCTGAAGCTTTCTTT. Variable domain in full (rest from reference TRBV7-2 and TRBJ1-1): GAGVSQSPSNKVTEKGKDVELRCDPISGHTALYWYRQSLGQGLEFLIYFQGNSAPDKSGLPSDRFSAERTGGSVSTLTIQRTQQEDSAVYLCASSADRGAEAFFGQGTRLTVV.

The count of this clone is one. The V gene is TRBV30, the J gene TRBJ1-2; the match to TRBD1 covers 8 bases. The CDR3 totals 13 residues. Germline CDR1 and CDR2: GTSNPN and SVGIG (reference sequence). After removal of 3 bases from V and 4 bases from J, the junction contained 4 bases not matched to a gene. The CDR3 region is CAWRWDRTYGYTF. In nucleotides, the CDR3 is TGTGCCTGGAGGTGGGACAGGACCTATGGCTACACCTTC.